What follows describes a single T cell receptor (beta chain). What it recognizes is unknown. The data are from a study of T cells in Graves' hyperthyroidism and ophthalmopathy. Study results and caveats: The model foresaw ophthalmopathy a median about 6.1 months prior to onset. Ophthalmopathy could be told apart from stable hyperthyroidism with a 13 V-J model.

RNA transcripts were the template for amplifying TCR beta CDR3 regions. HTBI primers were employed in a first-round RT-PCR of the TCR CDR3. TCRdb analysed the multiplex PCR reads with MiXCR anew, one entry per CDR3 protein. Found here are 450,000 to 650,000 distinct CDR3 sequences, less than 25% of them singletons; the top ten hold about 26%. Newly diagnosed hyperthyroidism, duration under 2 months, in patients aged 18 to 65. Material for sequencing was blood. This TCR derives from a man between 18 and 35 years old with Graves' hyperthyroidism.

The CDR3 reads CASSDTGLETQYF. DNA for the CDR3: TGTGCCAGCAGTGACACGGGGCTAGAGACCCAGTACTTC. This chain links TRBV2 with TRBJ2-5; D tentatively fits TRBD1 or TRBD2 (5 bases each). This CDR3 is built from 13 residues. Germline lookup yields CDR1 SNHLY and CDR2 FYNNEI. Trimming shortened V by 3 bases and J by 4 bases, and 9 bases separated the two germline ends. Full variable domain (rest looked up from reference TRBV2 and TRBJ2-5): EPEVTQTPSHQVTQMGQEVILRCVPISNHLYFYWYRQILGQKVEFLVSFYNNEISEKSEIFDDQFSVERPDGSNFTLKIRSTKLEDSAMYFCASSDTGLETQYFGPGTRLLVL.